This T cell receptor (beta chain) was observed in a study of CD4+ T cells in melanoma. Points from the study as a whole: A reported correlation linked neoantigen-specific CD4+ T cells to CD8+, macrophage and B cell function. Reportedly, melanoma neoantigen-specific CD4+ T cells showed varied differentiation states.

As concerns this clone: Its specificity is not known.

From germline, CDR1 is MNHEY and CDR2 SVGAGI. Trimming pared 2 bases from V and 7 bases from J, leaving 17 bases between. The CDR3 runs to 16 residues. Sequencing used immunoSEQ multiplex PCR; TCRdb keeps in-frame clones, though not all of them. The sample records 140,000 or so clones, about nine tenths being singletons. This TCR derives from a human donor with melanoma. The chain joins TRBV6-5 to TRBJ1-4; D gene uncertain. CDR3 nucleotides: TGTGCCAGCAGTTACGAGGTGGTCAGCGCTAGTGAAAAACTGTTTTTT. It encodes CASSYEVVSASEKLFF.